This TCR beta chain was sequenced in a study of blood T cells in healthy people across ages. Using a J-beta primer mix together with a sample-barcoded 5' primer, a second PCR was run for about 6 to 12 cycles. TCRdb itself ran the 5' RACE reads through MiXCR, one entry per CDR3 protein. The sample lists hundreds of thousands of distinct CDR3 sequences; under 30% were seen once. This clonotype was counted a few times. A much larger clone lies a single base off, so this may be a read error. The missing conserved phenylalanine or tryptophan at the end of this CDR3 makes a read error likely. Drawn from each donor were roughly 9.4 milliliters of peripheral blood. The CDR3 runs to 15 residues. Germline V gene sequence: CDR1 MNHNY, CDR2 SVGAGI (reference sequence). V was pared by 5 bases and J by 2 bases, with 6 bases of the junction left unmatched.

The sequencing sample was made of blood. This TCR was recovered from a woman of 80 years or more in good health. This sequence joins TRBV6-6 and TRBJ2-5, with 9 positions matching TRBD2. CDR3 coding DNA: TGTGCCAGCAGTCCCCGACTAGCGGAGCAAGAGACCCAGTACTTA. Amino acid sequence: CASSPRLAEQETQYL.